These 27 T cell receptor beta chains originate from one sample sequenced in a study of identical twins. TCRdb ran MiXCR on the 5' RACE reads and lists one entry per CDR3 protein. The sample lists 700,000 to 950,000 distinct CDR3 sequences, 9% to 15% occurring once. The same specimen was also included in a second study, on yellow fever vaccine responses in identical twins.

The specimen was PBMCs. The receptors were gathered from a woman aged 18-29 years in good health.

This clonotype appeared a few times. CDR3 nucleotides: TGTGCCAGTAGTATGCGGGGGGGCCCTTGGGAGCAGTTCTTC. Protein product: CASSMRGGPWEQFF. The chain is built from TRBV19 and TRBJ2-1, with 9 bases that match TRBD2. After removal of 3 bases from V and 10 bases from J, the junction contained 7 bases not matched to a gene. Germline V CDR1 and CDR2: LNHDA, SQIVND (reference sequence). CDR3 length: 14 residues.

The V gene is TRBV20-1, the J gene TRBJ2-1, with 11 nucleotides matching TRBD2. The V gene end was trimmed by 1 base and the J gene end by 4 bases; junction bases not matched to a gene: 9. The CDR3 has 17 residues. Germline CDR1 and CDR2: DFQATT and SNEGSKA (reference sequence). CDR3 loop: CSARVTFGTSGYNEQFF. In DNA, the CDR3 is TGCAGTGCTAGAGTGACCTTTGGGACTAGCGGATACAATGAGCAGTTCTTC.

The CDR3 region is CASRISTGRIQETQYF. Here the CDR3 DNA reads TGTGCCAGCAGGATTTCGACAGGGCGGATCCAAGAGACCCAGTACTTC. The V gene is TRBV5-5, the J gene TRBJ2-5; 7 positions match TRBD1. There are 16 residues in the CDR3. CDR1 and CDR2 (germline): SGHKS, YYEKEE (reference sequence). V lost 5 bases and J lost 1; bases outside the gene matches: 11.

This clonotype was observed a few times. V is TRBV2 and J is TRBJ1-5; 8 bases agree with TRBD1. CDR1 is SNHLY, CDR2 FYNNEI, per germline. The CDR3 totals 16 residues. V shed 6 bases, J shed 2 bases, and the junction held 9 bases outside the gene matches. This chain's CDR3 is CASRDRDGGGNQPQHF. CDR3 bases: TGTGCCAGCAGGGACAGGGACGGGGGCGGCAATCAGCCCCAGCATTTT.

This clonotype was seen ten or more times. This chain joins TRBV29-1 and TRBJ2-5; 7 bases are a match to TRBD1. This CDR3 is 14 amino acids long. With V trimmed by 0 bases and J by 1 base, 2 bases remained unmatched. The germline V gene has CDR1 SQVTM and CDR2 ANQGSEA. The CDR3 sequence: CSVEEDRIQETQYF. CDR3 nucleotide sequence: TGCAGCGTTGAAGAGGACAGGATCCAAGAGACCCAGTACTTC.

A few counts support this clonotype. The CDR3 protein is CAITGDTGELFF. The CDR3 DNA sequence: TGTGCCATCACAGGGGACACCGGGGAGCTGTTTTTT. J is TRBJ2-2 and V is TRBV10-3, with D perhaps TRBD1 (6 bases). The CDR3 contains 12 residues. From germline, CDR1 is ENHRY and CDR2 SYGVKD. Trimming cost V 7 bases and J 3 bases, with 6 bases left between them.

The rearrangement uses TRBV5-1 and TRBJ1-6; unclear D gene. The CDR3 contains 14 residues. V was pared by 3 bases and J by 7 bases, with 11 bases between. Germline V gene data show CDR1 as SGHRS and CDR2 as YFSETQ. The CDR3 here is CASSSAENNSPLHF. The DNA for the CDR3 is TGCGCCAGCAGCTCCGCAGAGAACAATTCACCCCTCCACTTT.

In its sample, this clonotype was seen a few times. The J gene is TRBJ2-1, the V gene TRBV7-3; TRBD1 matches at 9 bases. The CDR3 runs to 15 residues. V was clipped by 4 bases and J by 4 bases; unmatched bases: 5. Germline V gives CDR1 SGHTA, CDR2 FQGTGA. The CDR3 region is CASSYTGGWYNEQFF. In DNA, the CDR3 is TGTGCCAGCAGCTATACAGGGGGCTGGTACAATGAGCAGTTCTTC.

This clonotype was counted between two and nine times. This chain connects TRBV4-1 to TRBJ2-7; 7 positions match TRBD1. CDR3 length: 15 amino acids. Per germline, CDR1 MGHRA and CDR2 YSYEKL. The J segment lost 0 bases and the V segment lost 4 bases, leaving 6 bases of the junction unmatched. The CDR3 sequence is CASSPTGLRSYEQYF. DNA of the CDR3: TGCGCCAGCAGCCCGACAGGGCTCCGCTCCTACGAGCAGTACTTC.

This clonotype has more than one count but fewer than ten. The V and J genes are TRBV7-2 and TRBJ2-3; TRBD2 aligns across 13 bases. With V trimmed by 4 bases and J by 7 bases, 8 bases remained unmatched. The CDR3 is 16 amino acids. The germline CDR1 and CDR2 sequences are SGHTA and FQGNSA. The CDR3 DNA reads TGTGCCAGCAGCTCGAAGACTAGCGGGGGGCGGAATACGCAGTATTTT. It yields the protein CASSSKTSGGRNTQYF.

This sequence joins TRBV20-1 and TRBJ2-5; TRBD2 might be the D (5 bases). The CDR3 has 16 amino acids. Germline CDR1 DFQATT, CDR2 SNEGSKA (reference sequence). The ends were cut back, 0 bases at V and 5 bases at J, with 19 bases in the middle. As DNA, the CDR3 is TGCAGTGCTAGAGATCTAGCTAGCTTAGATGATGAGACCCAGTACTTC. As protein: CSARDLASLDDETQYF.

The V gene is TRBV5-1, the J gene TRBJ2-5; TRBD1 might be the D (6 bases). CDR1 is SGHRS and CDR2 is YFSETQ in the germline V gene. The CDR3 consists of 14 residues. Trimming took 2 bases from V and 3 from J, leaving 11 bases between them. CDR3 amino acids: CASSFTGREETQYF. CDR3 in DNA: TGCGCCAGCAGCTTTACAGGGCGGGAAGAGACCCAGTACTTC. Based on the CDR3 plus reference TRBV5-1 and TRBJ2-5, the full variable domain is KAGVTQTPRYLIKTRGQQVTLSCSPISGHRSVSWYQQTPGQGLQFLFEYFSETQRNKGNFPGRFSGRQFSNSRSEMNVSTLELGDSALYLCASSFTGREETQYFGPGTRLLVL.

This chain connects TRBV12-3 or TRBV12-4 to TRBJ2-7; D gene unclear. V was trimmed by 2 bases and J by 4 bases, leaving 9 bases between them. This CDR3 has 13 amino acids. CDR3: CASSLSARYEQYF. For the CDR3, the DNA is TGTGCCAGCAGTTTATCAGCGAGATACGAGCAGTACTTC.

In this sample, this clonotype turned up a few times. The rearrangement links TRBV12-3 or TRBV12-4 to TRBJ1-4, with D perhaps TRBD1 (5 bases). Trimming cost V 5 bases and J 8 bases, with 18 bases left between them. This CDR3 has 15 amino acids. The CDR3 nucleotides are TGTGCCAGCAGTCCATCAGCGGCAGGGAAAGAAAAACTGTTTTTT. It translates to CASSPSAAGKEKLFF.

The chain employs TRBV7-9 and TRBJ2-4; tentative D call: TRBD1 (5 bases). In germline, CDR1 is SEHNR, CDR2 FQNEAQ (reference sequence). V was clipped by 5 bases and J by 0 bases, with 8 bases between them. The CDR3 covers 14 residues. For the CDR3, the DNA is TGTGCCAGCAGCCAAACAGGAGCCAAAAACATTCAGTACTTC. It specifies CASSQTGAKNIQYF.

Notes on this clonotype: A read error may account for a junction end that differs from germline. The rearrangement joins TRBV4-1 to TRBJ2-5; TRBD2 aligns across 10 bases. Germline CDR1 reads MGHRA; CDR2 reads YSYEKL. This CDR3 has 19 residues. DNA for the CDR3: TGCGCCAGCAGCCAAGATTGGTCGGCTAGCGGGGGACTGGGGGAGACCCAGAACTTC. Translation gives CASSQDWSASGGLGETQNF.

This clonotype was seen more than once but under ten times. The CDR3 bases are TGTGCCAGCAGTTTATCCTTAGCTAGGAACACCGGGGAGCTGTTTTTT. Amino acids: CASSLSLARNTGELFF. The chain is built from TRBV28 and TRBJ2-2; D gene ambiguous. V was pared by 1 base and J by 1 base, with 10 bases between. Germline V gene sequence: CDR1 MDHEN, CDR2 SYDVKM. The CDR3 totals 16 residues.

The chain has TRBV27 and TRBJ2-2; possibly TRBD1 or TRBD2 for D (5 bases each). The CDR3 length is 17 residues. Germline CDR1 and CDR2: MNHEY and SMNVEV (reference sequence). Trimming cost V 6 bases and J 4 bases, with 21 bases left between them. CDR3 sequence reads: CASSLLGRAPFTGELFF. DNA of the CDR3: TGTGCCAGCAGCCTATTGGGGCGGGCCCCCTTCACCGGGGAGCTGTTTTTT.

The chain recombines TRBV20-1 with TRBJ2-3; D remains ambiguous. This CDR3 is 14 amino acids long. Germline-derived CDR1 and CDR2 are DFQATT and SNEGSKA (reference sequence). V dropped 5 bases and J dropped 6 bases, with 18 bases sitting between them. The CDR3 DNA sequence: TGCAGTGCTCTAAGTATCGGAAAAGGGGATACGCAGTATTTT. The encoded protein is CSALSIGKGDTQYF.

Many counts were recorded for this clonotype. The CDR3 is CASSGTTSNQPQHF. The CDR3 nucleotides read TGTGCCAGCAGCGGGACAACTAGCAATCAGCCCCAGCATTTT. The genes are TRBV9 and TRBJ1-5; D is possibly TRBD1 (5 bases). V lost 3 bases to trimming and J lost 0 bases, with 7 bases between them. CDR3 length: 14 amino acids. The germline CDR1 and CDR2 sequences are SGDLS and YYNGEE.

This clonotype has ten or more counts. The gene calls are TRBV5-1 and TRBJ1-1; no definite D call. CDR1 is SGHRS and CDR2 is YFSETQ in the germline V gene. The CDR3 extends over 13 amino acids. Trimming removed 0 bases at V and 3 bases at J, with 6 bases between. CDR3 bases: TGCGCCAGCAGCTTGGTTCCAGACACTGAAGCTTTCTTT. Protein: CASSLVPDTEAFF.

This clonotype was seen a few times. The chain recombines TRBV20-1 with TRBJ2-1, with D unresolved. Trimming left V 5 bases short and J 6 bases short, with 20 bases between. Germline CDR1 and CDR2: DFQATT and SNEGSKA (reference sequence). This CDR3 has 15 residues. The DNA for the CDR3 is TGCAGTGCTGGGCCCGGAGTGGATCCTACCAATGAGCAGTTCTTC. Its protein product is CSAGPGVDPTNEQFF.

A few counts support this clonotype. The V gene is TRBV11-3, the J gene TRBJ2-7, with 8 bases aligning to TRBD1. CDR1 and CDR2 from the germline V gene are SGHNT and YENEEA. The trim removed 4 bases at V and 2 bases at J, leaving 13 bases unmatched. The CDR3 has 17 residues. The CDR3 sequence: CASSSTHQGATTYEQYF. Written as DNA, the CDR3 is TGTGCCAGCAGCTCTACCCATCAGGGGGCCACAACCTACGAGCAGTACTTC. The full variable domain, in which reference TRBV11-3 and TRBJ2-7 provide the parts outside the CDR3, is EAGVVQSPRYKIIEKKQPVAFWCNPISGHNTLYWYLQNLGQGPELLIRYENEEAVDDSQLPKDRFSAERLKGVDSTLKIQPAELGDSAVYLCASSSTHQGATTYEQYFGPGTRLTVT.

There are many counts of this clonotype. V and J are TRBV12-3 or TRBV12-4 and TRBJ1-3; tentatively, D is TRBD1 (6 bases). The CDR3 contains 15 residues. Trimming shortened V by 2 bases and J by 0 bases, and 8 bases separated the two germline ends. The CDR3 nucleotides read TGTGCCAGCAGTTTACTGGGGGCCTCTGGAAACACCATATATTTT. As protein: CASSLLGASGNTIYF.

This clonotype was recorded many times. The J gene is TRBJ2-1, the V gene TRBV28; no firm D call. The V and J ends lost 6 bases and 0 bases respectively, with 9 bases between them. Germline V CDR1 and CDR2: MDHEN, SYDVKM. The CDR3 loop spans 14 amino acids. CDR3 protein: CASSLLSSYNEQFF. The CDR3 region has the DNA TGTGCCAGCAGCTTGCTTAGCTCCTACAATGAGCAGTTCTTC.

This clonotype was counted a few times. The chain couples TRBV29-1 to TRBJ2-7; tentatively, D is TRBD2 (7 bases). V lost 7 bases and J lost 1, with 14 bases in between. Looked up from germline, CDR1 is SQVTM and CDR2 is ANQGSEA. This CDR3 is 13 amino acids long. The CDR3 spells CSAGRGGSYEQYF. The CDR3 DNA is TGCAGCGCCGGAAGGGGGGGGTCCTACGAGCAGTACTTC.

The chain joins TRBV3-1 to TRBJ1-1, with TRBD1 identical over 7 bases. With V trimmed by 4 bases and J by 1 base, 9 bases remained unmatched. The V gene's germline CDR1 is LGHDT and CDR2 YNNKEL (reference sequence). CDR3 length: 16 residues. CDR3 amino acids: CASSPRQGRQNTEAFF. As DNA, the CDR3 is TGTGCCAGCAGCCCAAGACAGGGACGGCAGAACACTGAAGCTTTCTTT.